The 10 T cell receptor beta chains given below trace back to one sample, sequenced in a study of blood T cells in healthy people across ages. The use of a sample-barcoded 5' primer and a J-beta primer mix characterized a second PCR of roughly 7 to 12 cycles. TCRdb itself ran the 5' RACE reads through MiXCR, one entry per CDR3 protein. The repertoire holds hundreds of thousands of distinct CDR3 sequences, with about 30% as singletons. Sequencing input: blood. The receptor source for this set is a woman of 80 years or more in good health.

This clonotype was picked up many times. The chain is built from TRBV24-1 and TRBJ1-2; no firm D call. V lost 0 bases to trimming and J lost 10 bases, with 8 bases between them. The CDR3 consists of 12 residues. Looked up from germline, CDR1 is KGHDR and CDR2 is SFDVKD. The CDR3 DNA reads as TGTGCCACCAGTGATTTGGCGGGAGTCTACACCTTC. This codes for CATSDLAGVYTF.

The chain links TRBV20-1 to TRBJ2-1, with unresolved D. This CDR3 is 11 amino acids long. From germline, CDR1 is DFQATT and CDR2 SNEGSKA (reference sequence). V lost 0 bases and J 8 bases, leaving 5 bases between the germline ends. The CDR3 sequence is CSARDLDEQFF. CDR3 nucleotide sequence: TGCAGTGCTAGAGATCTGGATGAGCAGTTCTTC.

In this sample, this clonotype turned up a few times. Since a much larger clone is just one base distant, this may be a read error. The chain joins TRBV5-5 to TRBJ2-7; TRBD2 aligns across 7 bases. Trimming took 0 bases from V and 7 from J; bases not matched to a gene: 10. The CDR3 is made up of 15 amino acids. Looked up from germline, CDR1 is SGHKS and CDR2 is YYEKEE (reference sequence). The CDR3 nucleotides read TGTGCCAGCAGCTTGGTCTCTAGCGGATACAATGAGCAGTACTTC. Its protein is CASSLVSSGYNEQYF. The full variable domain, with the rest looked up from reference TRBV5-5 and TRBJ2-7, is DAGVTQSPTHLIKTRGQQVTLRCSPISGHKSVSWYQQVLGQGPQFIFQYYEKEERGRGNFPDRFSARQFPNYSSELNVNALLLGDSALYLCASSLVSSGYNEQYFGPGTRLTVT.

The chain carries TRBV20-1 and TRBJ2-7, with 9 bases fitting TRBD1. Trimming took 1 base from V and 3 from J; bases not matched to a gene: 7. CDR1 and CDR2 from the germline V gene are DFQATT and SNEGSKA (reference sequence). This CDR3 is 15 amino acids long. This CDR3 reads CSARGLRDRDYEQYF. CDR3 in DNA: TGCAGTGCTAGAGGACTCCGGGACAGGGACTACGAGCAGTACTTC.

Remarks on this clonotype: A read error is possible here, since a much larger clone lies one base away. V usage is TRBV20-1 and J usage is TRBJ2-3, with D possibly TRBD2 on 7 matching bases. The CDR3 totals 13 residues. The germline gives CDR1 DFQATT, CDR2 SNEGSKA (reference sequence). In DNA form, the CDR3 reads TGCAGTGCTAGAGGGGGGGGCATAGATACGCGGTATTTT. It is translated as CSARGGGIDTRYF.

This clonotype came up many times. The gene calls are TRBV5-1 and TRBJ1-1, with D unclear. The germline CDR1 and CDR2 sequences are SGHRS and YFSETQ. This CDR3 spans 13 amino acids. V lost 0 bases to trimming and J lost 2 bases, with 5 bases between them. Here the CDR3 reads CASSLAYNTEAFF. The CDR3 DNA sequence: TGCGCCAGCAGCTTGGCCTATAACACTGAAGCTTTCTTT.

This clonotype has a count of ten or more. This chain uses TRBV24-1 with TRBJ2-3; TRBD2 is a possible D gene (6 bases). The CDR3 runs to 14 residues. Trimming cost V 5 bases and J 5 bases, with 13 bases left between them. Germline V gene lookup returns CDR1 KGHDR and CDR2 SFDVKD. CDR3 nucleotide sequence: TGTGCCACCAGTGTCTCTGGGGGAGGAGATACGCAGTATTTT. Protein: CATSVSGGGDTQYF.

Points on this clonotype: A read error may produce the germline difference seen at one junction end. V usage is TRBV12-3 or TRBV12-4 and J usage is TRBJ1-6, with D unclear. This CDR3 is built from 12 residues. This chain's CDR3 is CASRVAGSPPHF. The CDR3 DNA reads as TGTGCCAGCAGAGTTGCAGGTTCACCCCCCCACTTT.

The chain carries TRBV20-1 and TRBJ2-1; a possible D gene is TRBD2 (5 bases). CDR1 and CDR2 from the germline V gene are DFQATT and SNEGSKA (reference sequence). There are 14 residues in the CDR3. V lost 5 bases and J 0 bases, leaving 11 bases between the germline ends. Here the CDR3 reads CSAADSYSYNEQFF. For the CDR3, the DNA is TGCAGTGCTGCGGACTCTTACTCCTACAATGAGCAGTTCTTC.

The rearrangement joins TRBV4-3 to TRBJ2-3; TRBD1 aligns across 9 bases. The V gene's germline CDR1 is LGHNA and CDR2 YSLEER. Unmatched junction bases numbered 12, after V lost 2 bases and J lost 6 bases. The CDR3 spans 17 residues. The CDR3 DNA reads as TGCGCCAGCAGCCAACTAGTGGGACAGGGTTCGATGGATACGCAGTATTTT. It encodes CASSQLVGQGSMDTQYF.